This T cell receptor beta chain was found in a study of PD-1 blockade in classical Hodgkin lymphoma. Stated time point: newly diagnosed, previously untreated cHL patient sample. J lost 5 bases, V lost 0 bases, and 10 bases had no gene match. CDR1 and CDR2 (germline): SGDLS, YYNGEE. The CDR3 length is 17 residues. This clone showed up just a few times. Its target is unknown. Generated by immunoSEQ multiplex PCR, the TCRdb table keeps only in-frame clones and is missing some. The sample records about 47,000 clones, roughly 93% being singletons. Study observations and caveats: Why the repertoires differ is still unclear, perhaps disease activity or prior therapy.

The rearrangement links TRBV9 to TRBJ2-5, with 10 nucleotides matching TRBD2. Sequenced input: peripheral blood mononuclear cells (PBMCs). This clonotype was sampled from a human donor with classical Hodgkin lymphoma. CDR3 residues: CASSVGASGRAPETQYF. In DNA, the CDR3 is TGTGCCAGCAGCGTAGGAGCGAGCGGGAGGGCCCCGGAGACCCAGTACTTC.